The rows below give T cell receptor beta chains drawn from one sample of a study of T cell clones after liver transplantation. Method: immunoSEQ multiplex PCR; TCRdb's copy keeps in-frame clones and lacks some. The sample gives fewer than 85,000 clones, 83% of which show up once; over 2.5% is in the top ten. Source: CD4+ T cells from blood, taken at the 22-month timepoint. These receptors originate from a human patient who received a liver transplant. A subset of T cells may come from the graft donor. CDR3s include the opening cysteine and the closing phenylalanine or tryptophan. The order of the fields is clone size, J gene, D gene, V gene, CDR3 protein, CDR3 DNA. A D gene is named only where the DNA matches it firmly. Clone size, where shown, is once, few, many, or a class for clones that have expanded.

few,TRBJ2-2,NA,TRBV28,CASSLGSGELFF,TGTGCCAGCAGTTTAGGTTCCGGGGAGCTGTTTTTT
NA,TRBJ1-2,TRBD1,TRBV4-2,CASSLPGQGALGYTF,TGTGCCAGCAGCCTTCCGGGACAGGGGGCTCTTGGCTACACCTTC
NA,TRBJ2-4,TRBD2,TRBV11-3,CASSPPAGNIQYF,TGTGCCAGCAGCCCCCCAGCGGGGAACATTCAGTACTTC
NA,TRBJ1-1,NA,TRBV2,CANAEDSEAFF,TGTGCCAACGCAGAGGATTCTGAAGCTTTCTTT
NA,TRBJ2-1,TRBD1,TRBV4-2,CASSQERTGGRFEQFF,TGTGCCAGCAGCCAAGAGCGGACAGGGGGCCGGTTTGAGCAGTTCTTC
NA,TRBJ1-5,NA,TRBV19,CASSIGNQPQHF,TGTGCCAGTAGTATAGGAAATCAGCCCCAGCATTTT
NA,TRBJ2-7,NA,TRBV14,CASSQSGAQYF,TGTGCCAGCAGCCAATCCGGGGCGCAGTACTTC
medium-sized,TRBJ1-4,NA,TRBV28,CASSLRGEKLFF,TGTGCCAGCAGTCTTAGGGGGGAAAAACTGTTTTTT
few,TRBJ2-7,NA,TRBV12-2,CASRWDRGYEQYF,TGTGCAAGTCGCTGGGACAGGGGGTACGAGCAGTACTTC
many,TRBJ1-5,TRBD1,TRBV19,CASRDRSNQPQHF,TGTGCCAGTAGGGACAGGAGTAATCAGCCCCAGCATTTT
NA,TRBJ2-5,TRBD2,TRBV4-1,CASSQPGLELGTQYF,TGCGCCAGCAGCCAACCGGGACTAGAGTTGGGGACCCAGTACTTC
NA,TRBJ2-5,NA,TRBV20-1,CSAKFVETQYF,TGCAGTGCTAAATTTGTGGAGACCCAGTACTTC
NA,TRBJ2-7,TRBD1,TRBV5-1,CASSLASGQGVYEQYF,TGCGCCAGCAGCTTGGCATCGGGACAGGGAGTATACGAGCAGTACTTC
NA,TRBJ2-5,NA,TRBV5-6,CASSTGTNWETQYF,TGTGCCAGCAGCACCGGGACAAATTGGGAGACCCAGTACTTC
NA,TRBJ2-4,NA,TRBV19,CASSIRAGGDIQYF,TGTGCCAGTAGTATCAGGGCCGGTGGCGACATTCAGTACTTC
NA,TRBJ1-5,TRBD1,TRBV19,CASSSDRGVQPQHF,TGTGCCAGTAGTTCGGACAGGGGGGTTCAGCCCCAGCATTTT
NA,TRBJ2-5,TRBD2,TRBV5-1,CASSPGTSATKETQYF,TGCGCCAGCAGCCCCGGGACTAGCGCGACCAAAGAGACCCAGTACTTC
NA,TRBJ2-5,TRBD2,TRBV19,CATGETSAPLQYF,TGTGCCACTGGGGAGACTAGCGCCCCGTTGCAGTACTTC
NA,TRBJ2-7,NA,TRBV7-2,CASSLDRHSYEQYF,TGTGCCAGCAGCCTAGACCGACACTCCTACGAGCAGTACTTC
NA,TRBJ2-7,TRBD1,TRBV18,CASSLGQGAWEQYF,TGTGCCAGCTCCCTGGGACAGGGGGCTTGGGAGCAGTACTTC
NA,TRBJ2-6,NA,TRBV2,CASSPTPFSGANVLTF,TGTGCCAGCAGCCCCACACCCTTCTCTGGGGCCAACGTCCTGACTTTC
NA,TRBJ1-6,NA,TRBV5-1,CASSPRDGSNSPLHF,TGCGCCAGCAGTCCACGGGACGGGAGTAATTCACCCCTCCACTTT
few,TRBJ1-1,NA,TRBV10-1,CASSECKLKGGLSTEAFF,TGCGCCAGCAGTGAGTGTAAACTAAAGGGCGGGTTGAGCACTGAAGCTTTCTTT
NA,TRBJ2-1,TRBD2,TRBV7-2,CASSRGTSIEQFF,TGTGCCAGCAGCCGTGGGACTAGCATTGAGCAGTTCTTC
NA,TRBJ2-5,NA,TRBV7-2,CASSFQYQETQYF,TGTGCCAGCAGCTTTCAGTACCAAGAGACCCAGTACTTC
NA,TRBJ2-7,NA,TRBV29-1,CSVEDAPGGPDSYEQYF,TGCAGCGTTGAAGATGCCCCTGGGGGCCCTGACTCCTACGAGCAGTACTTC
NA,TRBJ2-1,NA,TRBV2,CASSVLNSYNEQFF,TGTGCCAGCAGTGTGTTGAACTCCTACAATGAGCAGTTCTTC
NA,TRBJ2-2,TRBD1,TRBV5-1,CASSSRQGHGELFF,TGCGCCAGCAGCTCTAGACAGGGCCACGGGGAGCTGTTTTTT
NA,TRBJ1-5,NA,TRBV5-1,CASSLGGGSSNQPQHF,TGCGCCAGCAGCTTGGGTGGAGGGTCATCGAATCAGCCCCAGCATTTT
NA,TRBJ2-7,NA,TRBV6-5,CASRTRGYEQYF,TGTGCCAGCAGGACCAGGGGATACGAGCAGTACTTC
NA,TRBJ2-1,NA,TRBV7-2,CASSLTRYNEQFF,TGTGCCAGCAGCCTTACCCGTTACAATGAGCAGTTCTTC
NA,TRBJ2-1,NA,TRBV18,CASSPLFHGGRSTNEQFF,TGTGCCAGCTCACCACTTTTTCACGGGGGCAGATCCACCAATGAGCAGTTCTTC
NA,TRBJ2-1,TRBD2,TRBV7-3,CASSPIAGGSFHEQFF,TGTGCCAGCAGCCCAATAGCGGGGGGCTCTTTTCATGAGCAGTTCTTC
NA,TRBJ2-3,NA,TRBV2,CASSEGGADTQYF,TGTGCCAGCAGTGAAGGCGGGGCAGATACGCAGTATTTT
NA,TRBJ1-2,NA,TRBV7-2,CASSLATPNYGYTF,TGTGCCAGCAGCTTAGCCACACCTAACTATGGCTACACCTTC
NA,TRBJ2-1,TRBD1,TRBV5-1,CASSLEGQAVAEQFF,TGCGCCAGCAGCTTGGAAGGACAGGCTGTGGCTGAGCAGTTCTTC
NA,TRBJ2-3,NA,TRBV7-7,CASSEGGATDTQYF,TGTGCCAGCAGCGAGGGGGGGGCCACAGATACGCAGTATTTT
NA,TRBJ2-3,NA,TRBV15,CATSRDGAQYF,TGTGCCACCAGCAGAGATGGGGCGCAGTATTTT
NA,TRBJ1-3,TRBD1,TRBV5-1,CASSPSPGQELSGNTIYF,TGCGCCAGCAGTCCTTCCCCGGGACAGGAACTTTCTGGAAACACCATATATTTT
NA,TRBJ2-2,NA,TRBV5-4,CASSLARTRNTGELFF,TGTGCCAGCAGCTTGGCCAGGACGAGGAACACCGGGGAGCTGTTTTTT